This TCR beta chain was sequenced for a study of blood T cell repertoires in COVID-19 (dated by TCRdb to 2018 to 2021). The study in broad terms: Samples from collaborators originated in the United States, Italy and Spain and spanned both the acute and convalescent phases of COVID-19. The material from the prospective study consisted of cDNA or gDNA derived from T cells, B-cell-depleted T cells, or PBMCs. Deeply sampled blood TCRbeta repertoires from subjects exposed to, actively infected with, or recovered from COVID-19 were included in the dataset. The repertoires were released in a freely available public database intended as a resource for research on the immune response to SARS-CoV-2. The samples were drawn from the first 160 participants of the ongoing ImmuneRACE study and from some 1,300 subjects provided by 6 global collaborators. A de-identified subject ID, COVID-19 status, age in years and sex were almost always included in the sample metadata. Where available, HLA class I and class II types were obtained from metadata supplied by the sample provider rather than from assay-based typing.

TCRbeta CDR3 regions were amplified from genomic DNA by means of the immunoSEQ Assay, a bias-controlled multiplex PCR. For the original study's pipeline: The number of nucleated cells in each sample was estimated from the amplification of reference gene primers within the assay. To quantify the absolute abundance of each unique TCRbeta CDR3 rearrangement, sequence reads were collapsed and filtered. For each sample, productive Simpson clonality was calculated by taking the square root of Simpson's diversity index across productive rearrangements. Here the immuneACCESS table is served through TCRdb, limited to in-frame sequences with V and J called. Missing clones are a known gap in these copies; in checked studies unresolved V genes cover under half, and the rest lacks a known reason. V and J calls and clone size are copied from that table; D and trimming were computed from the DNA. This sample has under 300,000 clones in its table, and over 70% of those were observed once. The top ten hold over 3% of the sample.

Results the study describes overall, beyond this receptor: The quantity of clinical and demographic metadata differed by source and by participant and was supplied without curation.

Collaborating institutions collected whole blood in K2EDTA tubes following their own protocols. For TCRbeta analysis, collaborator samples were shipped as frozen whole blood, as isolated PBMCs, or as DNA extracted from either sample type. Reading from cysteine to phenylalanine, the CDR3 counts 12 amino acids. The entry retains the CDR3 DNA only, 36 bases that are in frame from base 1. Trimming at the junction amounts to 2 bases on V and 8 bases on J, and the germline ends lie 9 bases apart. For CDR1 and CDR2, the germline V gene lists KGHSH and LQKENI. A remark on this clone: Its antigen remains unidentified. No base quality information exists; no much larger clone differs at one position.

The rearranged chain carries TRBV18 and TRBJ1-2; no D gene call is confident. The clonotype was recovered from an elderly woman with acute or convalescent COVID-19. The sample taken for sequencing was peripheral blood. The nucleotides read TGTGCCAGCTCACCAGAAAGAGAGGGCTACACCTTC. Protein translation: CASSPEREGYTF.